The rows below give T cell receptor beta chains drawn from one sample of a study of T-cell memory formation after mild COVID-19. From the 5' RACE reads, TCRdb called clonotypes with MiXCR, one entry per CDR3 protein. This sample yields 300,000 to 350,000 distinct CDR3 sequences, of which around 15% are seen a single time; 21% belongs to the top ten. Input material: PBMCs or a T cell subset sorted from them (not recorded which). The receptor source for this set is a man aged 18 to 30 who had mild COVID-19 (a few samples of this study predate the infection). Cell type and time point are not known. Both conserved end residues are part of each CDR3. The D gene is left open where the match is weak. Rows give clone size only sometimes, using once, few, many, or a class for an expanded clone.

cdr3_length d_call j_call clone_size v_call cdr3_nt cdr3_aa
12 TRBD2 TRBJ2-7 few TRBV6-5 TGTGCCAGCAGAAACGGGGGGAGGGAGCAGTACTTC CASRNGGREQYF
16 NA TRBJ1-5 NA TRBV7-9 TGTGCCAGCAGCTTAGCGGGCAGGGGCTACAATCAGCCCCAGCATTTT CASSLAGRGYNQPQHF
14 NA TRBJ2-1 NA TRBV5-6 TGTGCCAGCAGCTTCGTCCACGACGTGAGTGAGCAGTTCTTC CASSFVHDVSEQFF
15 TRBD2 TRBJ2-7 few TRBV7-2 TGTGCCAGCAGATCAACCGGGACTAGCGGGGGGGAGCAGTACTTC CASRSTGTSGGEQYF
15 TRBD1 TRBJ1-6 few TRBV5-4 TGTGCCAGCAGCTGGCGCACGACAGGGACTTCACCCCTCCACTTT CASSWRTTGTSPLHF
14 NA TRBJ2-5 NA TRBV9 TGTGCCAGCAGCGTAAGGGGCCAGGAAGAGACCCAGTACTTC CASSVRGQEETQYF
15 TRBD1 TRBJ2-7 NA TRBV5-1 TGCGCCAGCAGCAGTGCCGGGACAGGGGTCCACGAGCAGTACTTC CASSSAGTGVHEQYF
17 TRBD2 TRBJ2-3 few TRBV4-3 TGCGCCAGCAGCCAAGAGGGACTAGCGGGGTTCACAGATACGCAGTATTTT CASSQEGLAGFTDTQYF
14 NA TRBJ1-1 NA TRBV25-1 TGTGCCAGCAGTCCGTGGACAGAGAACACTGAAGCTTTCTTT CASSPWTENTEAFF
15 TRBD2 TRBJ2-7 NA TRBV4-1 TGCGCCAGCAGCCTTTCCCAGCGGGAAACCTACGAGCAGTACTTC CASSLSQRETYEQYF
15 TRBD1 TRBJ1-1 few TRBV18 TGTGCCAGCTCATACCGGGACAGGGGGAACACTGAAGCTTTCTTT CASSYRDRGNTEAFF
12 TRBD2 TRBJ2-7 NA TRBV20-1 TGCAGCGCGGGACTAGCGTCGTACGAGCAGTACTTC CSAGLASYEQYF
15 NA TRBJ2-3 few TRBV7-9 TGTGCCAGCAGCTTAGTCCTAGTATCACAAGATACGCAGTATTTT CASSLVLVSQDTQYF
14 NA TRBJ2-3 NA TRBV10-3 TGTGCCATCAGTGAGTCGAAAGGGTTGGATACGCAGTATTTT CAISESKGLDTQYF
16 NA TRBJ2-2 few TRBV5-1 TGCGCCAGCAGCTTGGAGGTCGGGGCGAACACCGGGGAGCTGTTTTTT CASSLEVGANTGELFF
17 TRBD1 TRBJ1-1 few TRBV6-6 TGTGCCAGCAGTTACGACGGGGACAGTAGGGAATCGGGTGAAGCTTTCTTT CASSYDGDSRESGEAFF
16 TRBD1 TRBJ1-3 few TRBV9 TGTGCCAGCAGCCCCCCCGGGACAGGGACTGGAAACACCATATATTTT CASSPPGTGTGNTIYF
14 NA TRBJ2-7 NA TRBV4-1 TGCGCCAGCAAAGAAATGACAGGCCCCGGGGAGCAGTACTTC CASKEMTGPGEQYF
13 NA TRBJ2-3 NA TRBV5-1 TGCGCCAGCAGCGGGCTACACACAGATACGCAGTATTTT CASSGLHTDTQYF
16 NA TRBJ2-5 few TRBV18 TGTGCCAGCTCACCATTCTTCGCAAAACCTCAAGAGACCCAGTACTTC CASSPFFAKPQETQYF
13 TRBD2 TRBJ2-7 few TRBV20-1 TGCAGTGCTAGAGATCGGGGGGGCTACGAGCAGTACTTC CSARDRGGYEQYF
11 NA TRBJ1-2 NA TRBV2 TGTGCCAGCAGTCAGGTATATGGCTACACCTTC CASSQVYGYTF